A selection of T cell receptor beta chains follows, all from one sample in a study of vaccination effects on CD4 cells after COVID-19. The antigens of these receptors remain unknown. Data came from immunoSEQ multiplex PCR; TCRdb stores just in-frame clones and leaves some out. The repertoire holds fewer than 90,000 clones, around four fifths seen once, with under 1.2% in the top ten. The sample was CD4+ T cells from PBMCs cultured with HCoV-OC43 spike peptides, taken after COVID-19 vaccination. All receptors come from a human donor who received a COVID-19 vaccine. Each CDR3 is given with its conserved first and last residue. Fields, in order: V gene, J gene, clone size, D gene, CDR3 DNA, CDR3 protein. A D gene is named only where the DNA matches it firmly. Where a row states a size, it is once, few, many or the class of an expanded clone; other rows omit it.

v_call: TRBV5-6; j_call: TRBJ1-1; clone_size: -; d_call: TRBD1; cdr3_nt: TGTGCCAGCAGCGTGGGACAGGGGGGCACTGAAGCTTTCTTT; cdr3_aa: CASSVGQGGTEAFF
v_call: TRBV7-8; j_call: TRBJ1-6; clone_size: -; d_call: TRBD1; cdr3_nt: TGTGCCAGCAGCTGGACAGGGGATAATTCACCCCTCCACTTT; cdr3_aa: CASSWTGDNSPLHF
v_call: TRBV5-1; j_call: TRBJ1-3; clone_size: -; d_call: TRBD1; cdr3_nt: TGCGCCAGCAGCTGGGACAGCTCTGGAAACACCATATATTTT; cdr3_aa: CASSWDSSGNTIYF
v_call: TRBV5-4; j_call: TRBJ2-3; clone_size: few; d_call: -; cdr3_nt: TGTGCCAGCAGCTTACAGGGAAGCACAGATACGCAGTATTTT; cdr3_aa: CASSLQGSTDTQYF
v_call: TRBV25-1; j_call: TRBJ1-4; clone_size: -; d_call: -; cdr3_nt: TGTGCCAGCAGTGAATACAATGAAAAACTGTTTTTT; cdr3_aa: CASSEYNEKLFF
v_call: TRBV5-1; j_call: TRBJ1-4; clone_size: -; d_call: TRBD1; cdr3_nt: TGCGCCAGCAGCCGGGGACAGGGGGCAGGGGAGGAAAAACTGTTTTTT; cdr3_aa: CASSRGQGAGEEKLFF
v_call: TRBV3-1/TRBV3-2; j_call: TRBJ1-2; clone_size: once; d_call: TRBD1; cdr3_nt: TGTGCCAGCAGCCAAGCCCGGACAGGGAACTATGGCTACACCTTC; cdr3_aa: CASSQARTGNYGYTF
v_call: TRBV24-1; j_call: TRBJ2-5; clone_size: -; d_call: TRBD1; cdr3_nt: TGTGCCACCAGTGATTCGGGGACAGCCCAAGAGACCCAGTACTTC; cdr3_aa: CATSDSGTAQETQYF
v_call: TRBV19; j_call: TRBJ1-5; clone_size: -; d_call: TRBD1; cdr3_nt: TGTGCCAGTAGTCCTCGAGACAGGGGACGGGATCAGCCCCAGCATTTT; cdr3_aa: CASSPRDRGRDQPQHF
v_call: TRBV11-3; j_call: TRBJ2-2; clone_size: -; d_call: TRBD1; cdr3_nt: TGTGCCAGCAGTTATGGACAGGCGAACACCGGGGAGCTGTTTTTT; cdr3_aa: CASSYGQANTGELFF
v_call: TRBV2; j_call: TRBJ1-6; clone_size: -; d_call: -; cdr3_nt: TGTGCCAGCAATTCCGACCAAATAAATAATTCACCCCTCCACTTT; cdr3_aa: CASNSDQINNSPLHF
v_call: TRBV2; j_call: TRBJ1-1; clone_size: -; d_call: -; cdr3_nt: TGTGCCAGCAGTTCCGGCCAATACACTGAAGCTTTCTTT; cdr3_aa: CASSSGQYTEAFF
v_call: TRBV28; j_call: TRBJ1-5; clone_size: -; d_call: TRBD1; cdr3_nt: TGTGCCAGCACCCACAGGACAGGGGGCCTTTATAGCAATCAGCCCCAGCATTTT; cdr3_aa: CASTHRTGGLYSNQPQHF
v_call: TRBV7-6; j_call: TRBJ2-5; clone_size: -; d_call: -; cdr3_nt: TGTGCCAGCAGCTTAGATTATCTGAAGGGGTTAGAGACCCAGTACTTC; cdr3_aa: CASSLDYLKGLETQYF
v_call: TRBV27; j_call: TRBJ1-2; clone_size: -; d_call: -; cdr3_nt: TGTGCCAGCAGTCCGAGACCGGGCCAAGTAGACTATGGCTACACCTTC; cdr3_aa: CASSPRPGQVDYGYTF
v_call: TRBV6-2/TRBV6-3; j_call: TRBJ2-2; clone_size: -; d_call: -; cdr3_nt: TGTGCCAGCAGTCGGACCGTTGAGGGCACCGGGGAGCTGTTTTTT; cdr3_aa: CASSRTVEGTGELFF
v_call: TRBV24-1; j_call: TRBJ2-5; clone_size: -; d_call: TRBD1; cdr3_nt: TGTGCCACCAGTGATTCAGGGGGCCCCCTACTCCAAGAGACCCAGTACTTC; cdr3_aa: CATSDSGGPLLQETQYF
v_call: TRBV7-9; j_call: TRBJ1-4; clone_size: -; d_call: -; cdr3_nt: TGTGCCAGCAGCTTAAGTCGGGCAGCAACTAATGAAAAACTGTTTTTT; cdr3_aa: CASSLSRAATNEKLFF